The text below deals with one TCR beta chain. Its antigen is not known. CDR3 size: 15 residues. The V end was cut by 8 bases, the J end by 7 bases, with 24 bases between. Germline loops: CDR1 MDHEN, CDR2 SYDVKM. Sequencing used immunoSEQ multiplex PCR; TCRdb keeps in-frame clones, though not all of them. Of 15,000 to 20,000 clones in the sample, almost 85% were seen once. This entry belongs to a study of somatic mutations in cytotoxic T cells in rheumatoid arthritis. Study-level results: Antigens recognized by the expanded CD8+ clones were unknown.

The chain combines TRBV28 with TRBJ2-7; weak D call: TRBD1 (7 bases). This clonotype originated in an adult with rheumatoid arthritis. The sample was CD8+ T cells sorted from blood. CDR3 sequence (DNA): TGTGCCAGCTTCCCTGGGCGGGGACAGTGGGGGGAGCAGTACTTC. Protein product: CASFPGRGQWGEQYF.